The 9 T cell receptor beta chains reported below all come from one sample, sequenced in a study of blood T cell repertoires in COVID-19. Libraries were prepared by immunoSEQ multiplex PCR; TCRdb keeps only in-frame clonotypes and omits some of them. The repertoire holds about 150,000 clones, with about 87% as singletons. The sequenced sample was peripheral blood. These receptors all stem from an elderly man with acute or convalescent COVID-19.

The chain links TRBV27 to TRBJ2-5, with 8 bases fitting TRBD2. Losses at the gene ends were 9 bases for V and 2 bases for J; bases not matched to a gene: 8. CDR1 is MNHEY and CDR2 is SMNVEV in the germline V gene (reference sequence). The length of the CDR3 is 14 residues. The chain's CDR3 is CASRGAGVQETQYF. CDR3 DNA sequence: TGTGCCAGTAGGGGAGCGGGAGTACAAGAGACCCAGTACTTC.

The chain is built from TRBV11-2 and TRBJ2-2, with 9 bases that match TRBD2. V trimming: 5 bases; J trimming: 2 bases; junction bases outside the gene matches: 3. Germline V gives CDR1 SGHAT, CDR2 FQNNGV. There are 15 residues in the CDR3. CDR3 amino acids: CASSLSGGNTGELFF. In DNA, the CDR3 is TGTGCCAGCAGCCTTAGCGGGGGTAACACCGGGGAGCTGTTTTTT.

CDR3: CSVEEASTDTQYF. The CDR3 DNA reads as TGCAGCGTTGAGGAGGCTAGCACAGATACGCAGTATTTT. The gene calls are TRBV29-1 and TRBJ2-3; D might be TRBD2 (5 bases). Germline assignment: CDR1 SQVTM and CDR2 ANQGSEA. The V gene lost 3 bases and the J gene lost 0 bases, with 7 bases spanning the gap. The CDR3 runs 13 residues.

The chain combines TRBV11-1 with TRBJ1-6, with D possibly TRBD1 on 6 matching bases. Per the germline V gene, CDR1 is SGHAT and CDR2 is FQDESV (reference sequence). This CDR3 has 16 residues. The V gene lost 4 bases and the J gene lost 5 bases, with 15 bases spanning the gap. CDR3 nucleotide sequence: TGTGCCAGCAGCTCCGAACCTGGACAGAATAATTCACCCCTCCACTTT. This gives the protein CASSSEPGQNNSPLHF. The full variable domain, with the rest looked up from reference TRBV11-1 and TRBJ1-6, is EAEVAQSPRYKITEKSQAVAFWCDPISGHATLYWYRQILGQGPELLVQFQDESVVDDSQLPKDRFSAERLKGVDSTLKIQPAELGDSAMYLCASSSEPGQNNSPLHFGNGTRLTVT.

This sequence joins TRBV5-1 and TRBJ2-5; D uncertain. Between the trimmed V and J ends, which lost 0 bases and 5 bases, there was a span of 11 bases. This CDR3 spans 14 amino acids. The germline V gene has CDR1 SGHRS and CDR2 YFSETQ. The CDR3: CASSLGRQSETQYF. The CDR3 DNA reads TGCGCCAGCAGCTTGGGTCGTCAGTCGGAGACCCAGTACTTC.

The V gene is TRBV11-3, the J gene TRBJ2-2, with 8 bases fitting TRBD2. This CDR3 spans 14 amino acids. Germline values: CDR1 SGHNT, CDR2 YENEEA. The V segment lost 8 bases and the J segment 4 bases; nucleotides outside the gene matches: 6. CDR3: CASQSGGGTGELFF. In nucleotides, the CDR3 is TGTGCCAGCCAGTCCGGGGGGGGCACCGGGGAGCTGTTTTTT.

V is TRBV25-1 and J is TRBJ1-6; D remains ambiguous. The CDR3 sequence is 15 residues long. Germline loops: CDR1 MGHDK, CDR2 SYGVNS. V lost 1 base to trimming and J lost 6 bases, with 10 bases between them. CDR3 in DNA: TGTGCCAGCAGTGAATTCGGGGTCAGTAATTCACCCCTCCACTTT. Its translation is CASSEFGVSNSPLHF.

V is TRBV19 and J is TRBJ2-7; D perhaps matches TRBD2 (7 bases). Germline CDR1 reads LNHDA; CDR2 reads SQIVND (reference sequence). The CDR3 runs 13 residues. Trimming left V 5 bases short and J 2 bases short, with 10 bases between. DNA of the CDR3: TGTGCCAGTAGTGTAGGGGGGGCCTACGAGCAGTACTTC. Translating it yields CASSVGGAYEQYF. Full variable domain (missing parts from reference TRBV19 and TRBJ2-7): DGGITQSPKYLFRKEGQNVTLSCEQNLNHDAMYWYRQDPGQGLRLIYYSQIVNDFQKGDIAEGYSVSREKKESFPLTVTSAQKNPTAFYLCASSVGGAYEQYFGPGTRLTVT.

Written as DNA, the CDR3 is TGTGCCAGCACAGGGCACTATGGCTACACCTTC. It encodes CASTGHYGYTF. This chain links TRBV6-5 with TRBJ1-2; D possibly corresponds to TRBD1 (5 bases). This CDR3 comprises 11 residues. The germline CDR1 and CDR2 sequences are MNHEY and SVGAGI. Trimming removed 7 bases at V and 3 bases at J, with 6 bases between.